Listed here are 22 T cell receptor beta chains from one sample, sequenced in a study of blood T cell repertoires in COVID-19. Sequenced by immunoSEQ multiplex PCR; TCRdb stores in-frame clones only, minus some. The table shows some 220,000 clones, with approximately 84% occurring only once. Sequenced: peripheral blood. Receptor source: a man in his fifties with acute or convalescent COVID-19.

The chain couples TRBV7-9 to TRBJ2-2; D perhaps matches TRBD2 (5 bases). Germline CDR1 reads SEHNR; CDR2 reads FQNEAQ (reference sequence). The CDR3 has 14 residues. V lost 7 bases to trimming and J lost 6 bases, with 15 bases between them. Written as DNA, the CDR3 is TGTGCCAGCAAGCTGGCCGGGAAGCCCGGGGAGCTGTTTTTT. Translating it yields CASKLAGKPGELFF.

This chain links TRBV7-3 with TRBJ2-5; D perhaps matches TRBD2 (5 bases). The CDR3 contains 17 residues. Trimming removed 5 bases at V and 5 bases at J, with 24 bases between. Germline CDR1 is SGHTA and CDR2 is FQGTGA. The CDR3 here is CASSRSGHSSGRETQYF. CDR3 in DNA: TGTGCCAGCAGCCGGAGCGGCCACTCTTCGGGTCGGGAGACCCAGTACTTC.

The chain employs TRBV12-5 and TRBJ1-1; 8 positions agree with TRBD1. The CDR3 contains 15 residues. Trimming at V came to 7 bases and at J to 1 base, leaving 8 bases not matched to a gene. CDR1 is LGHNT, CDR2 FRNRAP, per germline. The CDR3 reads CASELSDRANTEAFF. The CDR3 nucleotides read TGTGCTAGTGAACTATCGGACAGGGCGAACACTGAAGCTTTCTTT. The full variable domain, rest sourced from reference TRBV12-5 and TRBJ1-1, is DARVTQTPRHKVTEMGQEVTMRCQPILGHNTVFWYRQTMMQGLELLAYFRNRAPLDDSGMPKDRFSAEMPDATLATLKIQPSEPRDSAVYFCASELSDRANTEAFFGQGTRLTVV.

The chain couples TRBV2 to TRBJ1-5; 7 nucleotides agree with TRBD1. After removal of 6 bases from V and 1 base from J, the junction contained 3 bases not matched to a gene. Germline V gives CDR1 SNHLY, CDR2 FYNNEI. The CDR3 is 14 residues long. The CDR3 is CASRGQMSNQPQHF. The CDR3, as DNA: TGTGCCAGCAGGGGACAGATGAGCAATCAGCCCCAGCATTTT.

The chain is built from TRBV7-9 and TRBJ1-2, with D tentatively TRBD1 (5 bases). CDR1 is SEHNR and CDR2 is FQNEAQ in the germline V gene (reference sequence). V was clipped by 1 base and J by 7 bases, with 19 bases between them. There are 16 residues in the CDR3. This CDR3 is CASSLGRGGRGPGYTF. The CDR3, as DNA: TGTGCCAGCAGCTTAGGCCGGGGAGGGAGGGGCCCTGGCTACACCTTC.

This chain's CDR3 is CASTGLSKGTYEQYF. In DNA form, the CDR3 reads TGTGCCAGCACCGGCTTGAGTAAGGGGACTTACGAGCAGTACTTC. This chain uses TRBV6-5 with TRBJ2-7; D may be TRBD2 (6 bases). The CDR3 is made up of 15 amino acids. V lost 7 bases and J lost 4, with 20 bases in between. Per germline, CDR1 MNHEY and CDR2 SVGAGI.

The chain has TRBV5-4 and TRBJ1-2; TRBD1 matches 7 bases. Germline V CDR1 and CDR2: SGHNT, YYREEE (reference sequence). The CDR3 totals 14 residues. J gave up 8 bases and V 3 bases, and 10 bases lay outside the gene matches. In nucleotides, the CDR3 is TGTGCCAGCAGCTACCGTGACAGGGAGAGGGGCTACACCTTC. Its protein is CASSYRDRERGYTF. Full variable domain (remainder filled in from reference TRBV5-4 and TRBJ1-2): ETGVTQSPTHLIKTRGQQVTLRCSSQSGHNTVSWYQQALGQGPQFIFQYYREEENGRGNFPPRFSGLQFPNYSSELNVNALELDDSALYLCASSYRDRERGYTFGSGTRLTVV.

V usage is TRBV29-1 and J usage is TRBJ2-1, with 13 bases matching TRBD2. This CDR3 has 16 residues. Unmatched junction bases numbered 8, after V lost 3 bases and J lost 6 bases. Germline V gene data show CDR1 as SQVTM and CDR2 as ANQGSEA. The CDR3 bases are TGCAGCGTTGAGTCCGGGACTAGCGGGACCGGCAATGAGCAGTTCTTC. Its protein product is CSVESGTSGTGNEQFF.

This chain uses TRBV27 with TRBJ1-6; 8 bases map to TRBD1. The CDR3 has 13 amino acids. Trimming removed 5 bases from V and 10 bases from J; junction bases left unmatched: 4. Germline values: CDR1 MNHEY, CDR2 SMNVEV (reference sequence). The CDR3 coding sequence is TGTGCCAGCAGTATTTGGACAGGGTCACCCCTCCACTTT. It specifies CASSIWTGSPLHF.

The gene calls are TRBV27 and TRBJ1-1; 8 bases are a match to TRBD1. J lost 3 bases, V lost 3 bases, and 6 bases had no gene match. Germline values: CDR1 MNHEY, CDR2 SMNVEV (reference sequence). The CDR3 runs 15 residues. The CDR3 nucleotides read TGTGCCAGCAGTTTTTCTGCGACAGGGGACACTGAAGCTTTCTTT. Translation gives CASSFSATGDTEAFF.

CDR3: CASSPGGAAYNEQFF. The CDR3 bases are TGTGCCAGCAGCCCCGGGGGAGCGGCGTACAATGAGCAGTTCTTC. The chain is built from TRBV7-6 and TRBJ2-1; possible D gene TRBD2, 6 bases. There are 15 residues in the CDR3. The germline CDR1 and CDR2 sequences are SGHVS and FNYEAQ. Trimming removed 5 bases at V and 4 bases at J, with 15 bases between.

This clone was found a few times. The chain combines TRBV30 with TRBJ1-1, with D maybe TRBD1 (6 bases). Germline V gene lookup returns CDR1 GTSNPN and CDR2 SVGIG (reference sequence). V was clipped by 2 bases and J by 4 bases, with 14 bases between them. The length of the CDR3 is 14 residues. CDR3 coding DNA: TGTGCCTGGAGTACAGGGTCGGAGAGCACTGAAGCTTTCTTT. Protein sequence: CAWSTGSESTEAFF.

The V and J genes are TRBV6-5 and TRBJ1-1, with 7 bases identical to TRBD1. The CDR3 covers 14 residues. Trimming at V came to 4 bases and at J to 4 bases, leaving 6 bases not matched to a gene. CDR1 is MNHEY and CDR2 is SVGAGI in the germline V gene. The CDR3 loop reads CASSFDRAITEAFF. The CDR3 nucleotides are TGTGCCAGCAGTTTCGACAGGGCGATCACTGAAGCTTTCTTT.

The chain is built from TRBV18 and TRBJ1-6; the D is unclear. There are 14 residues in the CDR3. Trimming removed 2 bases at V and 4 bases at J, with 6 bases between. Germline V CDR1 and CDR2: KGHSH, LQKENI. The CDR3 nucleotides read TGTGCCAGCTCACCAGGGCCTTATAATTCACCCCTCCACTTT. This encodes CASSPGPYNSPLHF.

V usage is TRBV5-1 and J usage is TRBJ2-5; 7 bases agree with TRBD1. Germline CDR1 reads SGHRS; CDR2 reads YFSETQ. CDR3 length: 13 residues. Trimming at V came to 4 bases and at J to 2 bases, leaving 2 bases not matched to a gene. The CDR3 protein is CASSPQGQETQYF. CDR3 coding DNA: TGCGCCAGCAGCCCACAGGGGCAAGAGACCCAGTACTTC. The full variable domain, in which reference TRBV5-1 and TRBJ2-5 provide the parts outside the CDR3, is KAGVTQTPRYLIKTRGQQVTLSCSPISGHRSVSWYQQTPGQGLQFLFEYFSETQRNKGNFPGRFSGRQFSNSRSEMNVSTLELGDSALYLCASSPQGQETQYFGPGTRLLVL.

The chain has TRBV18 and TRBJ1-4, with D unclear. Germline-derived CDR1 and CDR2 are KGHSH and LQKENI. CDR3 length equals 13 residues. Trimming pared 3 bases from V and 6 bases from J, leaving 8 bases between. Here the CDR3 DNA reads TGTGCCAGCTCACCCCGCGGGGATGAAAAACTGTTTTTT. Amino acids: CASSPRGDEKLFF.

The chain couples TRBV4-2 to TRBJ2-5; TRBD2 agrees at 9 bases. Losses at the gene ends were 1 base for V and 5 bases for J; bases not matched to a gene: 11. This CDR3 spans 17 amino acids. CDR1 and CDR2 from the germline V gene are LGHNA and YNFKEQ. The CDR3 spells CASSQGPAGGRMETQYF. As DNA, the CDR3 is TGTGCCAGCAGCCAAGGCCCGGCGGGGGGGAGGATGGAGACCCAGTACTTC.

The J gene is TRBJ2-1, the V gene TRBV9; tentative D call: TRBD2 (5 bases). This CDR3 is 15 amino acids long. CDR1 is SGDLS, CDR2 YYNGEE, per germline. V was clipped by 0 bases and J by 8 bases, with 15 bases between them. The CDR3: CASSVGLAGWDEQFF. The CDR3 region has the DNA TGTGCCAGCAGCGTAGGGCTAGCAGGTTGGGATGAGCAGTTCTTC.

This chain links TRBV13 with TRBJ1-1, with 9 bases aligning to TRBD1. This CDR3 contains 15 residues. Germline V gives CDR1 PRHDT, CDR2 FYEKMQ (reference sequence). With 6 bases clipped from V and 2 bases from J, the junction kept 7 bases outside the gene matches. The DNA for the CDR3 is TGTGCCAGCAGTATAACAGGGGGCTTTAACACTGAAGCTTTCTTT. Encoded protein: CASSITGGFNTEAFF.

The V and J genes are TRBV12-5 and TRBJ2-5; tentatively, D is TRBD2 (6 bases). CDR3 length: 16 residues. V was clipped by 2 bases and J by 4 bases, with 17 bases between them. CDR1 LGHNT and CDR2 FRNRAP come from the germline V gene. The CDR3, as DNA: TGTGCTAGTGGTTTGACCTTAGCGGAGTCCGCAGAGACCCAGTACTTC. It translates to CASGLTLAESAETQYF. Full variable domain (outside the CDR3, taken from reference TRBV12-5 and TRBJ2-5): DARVTQTPRHKVTEMGQEVTMRCQPILGHNTVFWYRQTMMQGLELLAYFRNRAPLDDSGMPKDRFSAEMPDATLATLKIQPSEPRDSAVYFCASGLTLAESAETQYFGPGTRLLVL.

The gene calls are TRBV5-1 and TRBJ2-7; D call uncertain. V shed 2 bases and J shed 3 bases, with 6 bases lying between them. This CDR3 has 12 amino acids. Germline CDR1 is SGHRS and CDR2 is YFSETQ. The CDR3 spells CASSFKNYEQYF. The CDR3, as DNA: TGCGCCAGCAGCTTCAAAAACTACGAGCAGTACTTC.

This clone is a singleton in its sample. The chain couples TRBV5-1 to TRBJ2-7; perhaps TRBD1 as D (5 bases). Trimming removed 6 bases at V and 3 bases at J, with 16 bases between. This CDR3 region has 14 residues. The germline V gene encodes CDR1 SGHRS and CDR2 YFSETQ. This CDR3 reads CASNPSQGNYEQYF. The DNA for the CDR3 is TGCGCCAGCAACCCGTCCCAGGGCAACTACGAGCAGTACTTC.